This T cell receptor beta chain comes out of a study of T cells in Graves' hyperthyroidism and ophthalmopathy. The CDR3 runs 16 residues. V was pared by 5 bases and J by 3 bases, with 9 bases of the junction left unmatched. The germline V gene encodes CDR1 SGHNT and CDR2 YENEEA. Those patients with uncontrolled infection, other autoimmune disease, pregnancy or lactation were excluded. Diagnoses used clinical symptoms, serum thyroxine and TRAb, thyroid ultrasound and orbital computed tomography. Sample collection date corresponds to first hyperthyroidism diagnosis, prior to any ophthalmopathy symptoms. This clonotype has ten or more counts. The source material, RNA transcripts, was used to amplify TCR beta CDR3 regions. The TCR CDR3 first-round RT-PCR relied on the HTBI primer set. TCRdb re-analysed the multiplex PCR reads in MiXCR, keeping a single row per CDR3 protein. Among approximately 400,000 distinct CDR3 sequences listed, about 13% were seen once.

The source is a man aged 25-45 years with Graves' hyperthyroidism that later progressed to Graves' ophthalmopathy. The sample taken for sequencing was blood. The chain joins TRBV11-3 to TRBJ2-1, with 8 nucleotides matching TRBD2. CDR3 coding DNA: TGTGCCAGCAGCATCAGAGAGCGGGGGAACTACAATGAGCAGTTCTTC. It is translated as CASSIRERGNYNEQFF.